This T cell receptor beta chain was obtained from a study of OX40 agonist ivuxolimab in advanced cancers. Clones were sequenced by immunoSEQ multiplex PCR, and TCRdb holds only the in-frame ones, with some missing. The sample includes approximately 64,000 clones, 65% to 90% of them seen just once. Broader study findings: Doses of 0.1 to 3.0 mg/kg were accompanied by clonal expansion of CD4+ and CD8+ blood T cells by week 6.

With regard to this clone: What it recognizes is unknown.

The CDR3 length is 13 residues. Germline CDR1 is SEHNR and CDR2 is FQNEAQ (reference sequence). Exclusion of a patient followed from autoimmune disease history or systemic immunosuppression. The chain recombines TRBV7-9 with TRBJ1-6; perhaps TRBD1 as D (6 bases). The specimen comprised CD4+ or CD8+ T cells sorted from blood, sampled in a trial of the OX40 agonist ivuxolimab. The TCR comes from an adult with an advanced solid tumor such as melanoma, head and neck, liver or kidney cancer. The CDR3 reads CATRGTLDSPLHF. CDR3 DNA: TGTGCTACGAGGGGGACACTGGATTCACCCCTCCACTTT.